The 3 T cell receptor beta chains given below trace back to one sample, sequenced in a study of blood T cell repertoires in COVID-19. Generated by immunoSEQ multiplex PCR, the TCRdb table keeps only in-frame clones and is missing some. Of some 76,000 clones listed, roughly 82% are singletons. The sequencing sample was made of peripheral blood. The receptors shown here come from a man aged 50 or older with acute or convalescent COVID-19.

The V and J genes are TRBV7-2 and TRBJ1-1; perhaps TRBD1 as D (6 bases). Germline CDR1 SGHTA, CDR2 FQGNSA. V was clipped by 4 bases and J by 0 bases, with 9 bases between them. The CDR3 is 14 residues long. The CDR3 here is CASSSDRLNTEAFF. The CDR3 nucleotides read TGTGCCAGCAGCTCGGACAGATTGAACACTGAAGCTTTCTTT.

The chain couples TRBV7-8 to TRBJ2-7; TRBD2 agrees at 8 bases. The length of the CDR3 is 14 residues. Trimming removed 6 bases from V and 5 bases from J; junction bases left unmatched: 9. From germline, CDR1 is SGHVS and CDR2 FQNEAQ. Here the CDR3 reads CASSETGGFHEQYF. The CDR3 bases are TGTGCCAGCAGTGAAACGGGAGGGTTCCACGAGCAGTACTTC.

The chain employs TRBV7-9 and TRBJ1-6; D might be TRBD1 (5 bases). V was clipped by 1 base and J by 8 bases, with 15 bases between them. The CDR3 runs 16 residues. CDR1 SEHNR and CDR2 FQNEAQ come from the germline V gene (reference sequence). CDR3 protein: CASSLGGGRSDSPLHF. The CDR3 bases are TGTGCCAGCAGCTTAGGGGGGGGACGGTCGGATTCACCCCTCCACTTT.